Below, 21 T cell receptor beta chains from the same sample are listed, as sequenced in a study of T-cell reconstitution after alpha-beta-depleted transplantation in children. As it was prepared, the TCRbeta library received unique molecular identifiers. MiXCR was run by TCRdb on the PCR reads, yielding one entry per CDR3 protein. The sample lists about 250,000 distinct CDR3 sequences; under 30% were seen once. Material: PBMCs, mostly from graft donor cells, obtained 360 days after TCRalphabeta/CD19-depleted stem cell transplant. The source of these receptors is a female patient under 10 years old who had a stem cell transplant for congenital amegakaryocytic thrombocytopenia, so the T cells may come from the graft donor.

V gene TRBV4-2 combines with J gene TRBJ2-5; D call uncertain. The germline V gene has CDR1 LGHNA and CDR2 YNFKEQ. This CDR3 is built from 14 residues. The V end lost 0 bases, the J end lost 7 bases, and 12 bases lay between the germline ends. In nucleotides, the CDR3 is TGTGCCAGCAGCCAAGACAGCCCGTCGGGGACCCAGTACTTC. Protein: CASSQDSPSGTQYF.

This clonotype has more than one count but fewer than ten. CDR3 loop: CSARRGGGNSPLHF. CDR3 in DNA: TGCAGTGCTAGAAGAGGGGGCGGTAATTCACCCCTCCACTTT. V is TRBV20-1 and J is TRBJ1-6; TRBD1 agrees at 7 bases. CDR1 is DFQATT, CDR2 SNEGSKA, per germline (reference sequence). The CDR3 is 14 amino acids. With 2 bases clipped from V and 6 bases from J, the junction kept 4 bases outside the gene matches.

V usage is TRBV29-1 and J usage is TRBJ2-3, with TRBD1 matching over 7 bases. Unmatched junction bases numbered 5, after V lost 2 bases and J lost 3 bases. Germline V CDR1 and CDR2: SQVTM, ANQGSEA. The CDR3 runs 14 residues. The CDR3 DNA reads as TGCAGCGTTGAAAAGGGGGCAGGGACAGATACGCAGTATTTT. It specifies CSVEKGAGTDTQYF.

This CDR3 is CASGWPGQGAADTQYF. The CDR3 DNA is TGTGCCAGTGGTTGGCCGGGACAGGGGGCAGCCGATACGCAGTATTTT. This chain uses TRBV19 with TRBJ2-3; TRBD1 aligns across 12 bases. In germline, CDR1 is LNHDA, CDR2 SQIVND (reference sequence). This CDR3 has 16 residues. V trimming: 8 bases; J trimming: 6 bases; junction bases outside the gene matches: 12.

This clonotype came up a few times. V gene TRBV12-3 or TRBV12-4 combines with J gene TRBJ2-3, with D perhaps matching TRBD2 (7 bases). The CDR3 is 14 residues long. Trimming removed 5 bases from V and 4 bases from J, with 13 bases in between. CDR3 sequence (DNA): TGTGCCAGCAGTCCTGAGGGGGGGGCAGATACGCAGTATTTT. This gives the protein CASSPEGGADTQYF.

This clonotype was seen a few times. The genes are TRBV28 and TRBJ2-7, with 9 bases fitting TRBD2. The V gene end was trimmed by 5 bases and the J gene end by 2 bases; junction bases not matched to a gene: 7. The germline V gene has CDR1 MDHEN and CDR2 SYDVKM. This CDR3 spans 15 amino acids. CDR3 protein: CASSPIAGVAYEQYF. In DNA form, the CDR3 reads TGTGCCAGCAGTCCCATAGCGGGAGTGGCCTACGAGCAGTACTTC.

This clonotype has at least ten counts. V is TRBV12-3 or TRBV12-4 and J is TRBJ2-3, with TRBD2 matching over 7 bases. This CDR3 has 14 residues. J lost 4 bases, V lost 6 bases, and 7 bases had no gene match. The CDR3 protein is CASRGRARSDTQYF. CDR3 sequence (DNA): TGTGCCAGCAGAGGGAGGGCGAGGTCAGATACGCAGTATTTT.

This clonotype has a count of ten or more. The rearrangement joins TRBV7-2 to TRBJ2-1; 7 nucleotides align to TRBD1. Germline loops: CDR1 SGHTA, CDR2 FQGNSA. This CDR3 has 15 residues. V was clipped by 4 bases and J by 5 bases; unmatched bases: 8. This chain's CDR3 is CASSSQGRTHNEQFF. CDR3 nucleotide sequence: TGTGCCAGCAGCTCACAGGGGCGTACACACAATGAGCAGTTCTTC.

V gene TRBV3-1 combines with J gene TRBJ2-7, with 12 bases identical to TRBD1. Trimming took 5 bases from V and 6 from J; bases not matched to a gene: 8. Germline V lookup: CDR1 LGHDT, CDR2 YNNKEL (reference sequence). This CDR3 is built from 15 residues. CDR3 DNA: TGTGCCAGCAGCGAGGGGGACAGGGGGCATCGCGAGCAGTACTTC. It translates to CASSEGDRGHREQYF.

This chain uses TRBV7-9 with TRBJ2-1, with D perhaps assigned TRBD1 or TRBD2 (5 bases each). Trimming removed 9 bases at V and 8 bases at J, with 11 bases between. Germline V gene sequence: CDR1 SEHNR, CDR2 FQNEAQ (reference sequence). The CDR3 has 11 residues. The CDR3 sequence is CARKRGDEQFF. The CDR3 coding sequence is TGTGCCAGAAAACGGGGCGATGAGCAGTTCTTC.

The chain links TRBV20-1 to TRBJ1-1; no definite D call. V was clipped by 7 bases and J by 1 base, with 7 bases between them. The CDR3 sequence is 11 residues long. Germline V gene lookup returns CDR1 DFQATT and CDR2 SNEGSKA (reference sequence). The CDR3 sequence is CSGFGNTEAFF. The CDR3 nucleotides are TGCAGTGGATTCGGGAACACTGAAGCTTTCTTT.

This clonotype was found many times. The gene calls are TRBV29-1 and TRBJ2-5, with D maybe TRBD2 (5 bases). CDR1 is SQVTM and CDR2 is ANQGSEA in the germline V gene. This CDR3 is built from 12 residues. Trimming stripped 7 bases from V and 5 bases from J, with 14 bases between. The DNA of the CDR3 is TGCAGCGCTAGCCCGAAAAGGGAGACCCAGTACTTC. It specifies CSASPKRETQYF.

This clonotype was observed at least ten times. The chain recombines TRBV20-1 with TRBJ2-7; D is unclear. This CDR3 comprises 13 residues. Trimming took 3 bases from V and 4 from J, leaving 13 bases between them. In germline, CDR1 is DFQATT, CDR2 SNEGSKA (reference sequence). CDR3 amino acids: CSASPPWDYEQYF. CDR3 DNA sequence: TGCAGTGCTAGCCCCCCTTGGGATTACGAGCAGTACTTC.

This clonotype was counted only a few times. The V gene is TRBV6-1, the J gene TRBJ2-3; no definite D call. The CDR3 has 16 residues. The V end lost 6 bases, the J end lost 0 bases, and 16 bases lay between the germline ends. Germline V gene data show CDR1 as MNHNS and CDR2 as SASEGT. In nucleotides, the CDR3 is TGTGCCAGCAGCCCCTGGACCGAAACTAGCACAGATACGCAGTATTTT. Translation: CASSPWTETSTDTQYF.

The V call is TRBV4-1, the J call TRBJ1-2; 7 nucleotides agree with TRBD1. Germline loops: CDR1 MGHRA, CDR2 YSYEKL. This CDR3 contains 15 residues. J was trimmed by 8 bases and V by 2 bases; bases with no gene match: 11. CDR3 coding DNA: TGCGCCAGCAGCCAAATGGAATCCAGGGGGGTAGGCTACACCTTC. Protein: CASSQMESRGVGYTF.

The chain couples TRBV10-3 to TRBJ2-2, with a tentative D call TRBD1 (5 bases). CDR1 is ENHRY, CDR2 SYGVKD, per germline. The length of the CDR3 is 14 residues. Trimming stripped 3 bases from V and 2 bases from J, with 7 bases between. CDR3 residues: CAISDQGNTGELFF. The CDR3 DNA reads as TGTGCCATCAGTGATCAGGGTAACACCGGGGAGCTGTTTTTT.

The rearrangement links TRBV20-1 to TRBJ2-7; 7 bases align to TRBD2. The CDR3 loop spans 12 amino acids. V lost 4 bases and J lost 3; bases outside the gene matches: 3. Per germline, CDR1 DFQATT and CDR2 SNEGSKA (reference sequence). The CDR3 sequence is CSAKRDYYEQYF. CDR3 nucleotide sequence: TGCAGTGCTAAGCGGGATTACTACGAGCAGTACTTC.

The chain has TRBV4-3 and TRBJ2-3; 7 nucleotides align to TRBD2. J lost 2 bases, V lost 1 base, and 3 bases had no gene match. CDR1 and CDR2 from the germline V gene are LGHNA and YSLEER. This CDR3 region has 15 residues. CDR3 nucleotide sequence: TGCGCCAGCAGCCAAGTGGGACTAATCACAGATACGCAGTATTTT. Translation gives CASSQVGLITDTQYF.

This clonotype was seen more than once but under ten times. J is TRBJ2-3 and V is TRBV11-2; D is perhaps TRBD2 (6 bases). This CDR3 is built from 16 residues. Trimming took off 2 bases at V and 1 base at J, with 13 bases between the two ends. Germline V lookup: CDR1 SGHAT, CDR2 FQNNGV. CDR3 in amino acids: CASSLLSPGGTDTQYF. The CDR3 DNA reads TGTGCCAGCAGCTTACTTTCCCCGGGGGGCACAGATACGCAGTATTTT.

This clonotype was seen a few times. V usage is TRBV4-1 and J usage is TRBJ1-1; D not certain. The V end was cut by 4 bases, the J end by 3 bases, with 9 bases between. The CDR3 runs 13 residues. Germline CDR1 and CDR2: MGHRA and YSYEKL. In nucleotides, the CDR3 is TGCGCCAGCAGCCGATCCGGACACACTGAAGCTTTCTTT. It codes for CASSRSGHTEAFF.

In this sample, this clonotype turned up many times. This rearrangement joins TRBV28 to TRBJ2-7, with 11 bases aligning to TRBD2. Germline V CDR1 and CDR2: MDHEN, SYDVKM. J lost 2 bases, V lost 9 bases, and 6 bases had no gene match. The CDR3 has 14 amino acids. The CDR3 DNA follows: TGTGCCAGTACGACTAGCGGGGCTCCCTACGAGCAGTACTTC. Translating it yields CASTTSGAPYEQYF.